A single sample gave rise to the 32 T cell receptor beta chains below, sequenced in a study of T cell responses to AZD1222 COVID-19 vaccine. Profiling relied on immunoSEQ multiplex PCR, and the TCRdb table lists in-frame clones only, not all of them. The table shows 150,000 or so clones, with about nine tenths occurring only once. The specimen comprised peripheral blood, sampled 28 days after the second AZD1222 dose. Receptors originate from an adult who received the AZD1222 COVID-19 vaccine.

The V call is TRBV7-5, the J call TRBJ2-7; the DNA was not compared with TRBD1, the D call given in the table. TRBV7-5 represents a pseudogene. The length of the CDR3 is 17 residues. The CDR3 coding sequence is TGTGCCAGAAGCTTAGTTTGTGACACTTCCATCTCCTACGAGCAGTACTTC. Its protein product is CARSLVCDTSISYEQYF.

V usage is TRBV28 and J usage is TRBJ1-4; D is possibly TRBD1 (5 bases). Germline values: CDR1 MDHEN, CDR2 SYDVKM. V was trimmed by 5 bases and J by 14 bases, leaving 18 bases between them. This CDR3 has 13 amino acids. CDR3 loop: CASSPTGGGMLFF. The CDR3 DNA sequence: TGTGCCAGCAGTCCGACCGGGGGGGGTATGCTGTTTTTT.

This clone was recorded a few times. The chain couples TRBV12-3 or TRBV12-4 to TRBJ1-1; D is ambiguous. V lost 3 bases and J lost 0, with 5 bases in between. This CDR3 is 13 amino acids long. CDR3 in amino acids: CASSFVLNTEAFF. The CDR3 nucleotides read TGTGCCAGCAGTTTCGTATTGAACACTGAAGCTTTCTTT.

The V gene is TRBV6-4, the J gene TRBJ1-5; 7 positions match TRBD1. This CDR3 comprises 13 residues. V shed 4 bases, J shed 7 bases, and the junction held 4 bases outside the gene matches. Germline CDR1 reads MRHNA; CDR2 reads SNTAGT. Here the CDR3 reads CASSADRDQPQHF. The CDR3 DNA is TGTGCCAGCAGTGCCGACAGGGACCAGCCCCAGCATTTT.

CDR3 residues: CASGRQRATNEKLFF. In DNA form, the CDR3 reads TGTGCCAGCGGCAGGCAGAGGGCAACTAATGAAAAACTGTTTTTT. The rearrangement links TRBV2 to TRBJ1-4; the D is unclear. V lost 8 bases, J lost 0 bases, and 13 bases lay in between. CDR1 is SNHLY and CDR2 is FYNNEI in the germline V gene. The CDR3 extends over 15 amino acids.

The rearrangement links TRBV10-3 to TRBJ1-4; the D is unclear. There are 12 residues in the CDR3. Trimming stripped 5 bases from V and 8 bases from J, with 9 bases between. Germline assignment: CDR1 ENHRY and CDR2 SYGVKD. The chain's CDR3 is CAISSQREKLFF. The CDR3 DNA reads TGTGCCATCAGTTCACAACGGGAAAAACTGTTTTTT.

The V call is TRBV3-1 (or the pseudogene TRBV3-2), the J call TRBJ1-6; no clear D. This CDR3 is 13 amino acids long. Trimming shortened V by 4 bases and J by 6 bases, and 7 bases separated the two germline ends. The germline V gene encodes CDR1 LGHDT and CDR2 YNNKEL (reference sequence). The CDR3 DNA reads TGTGCCAGCAGCCTGGGTAGTAATTCACCCCTCCACTTT. Protein: CASSLGSNSPLHF.

This sequence joins TRBV5-1 and TRBJ2-7; D call uncertain. Trimming removed 7 bases from V and 0 bases from J, with 14 bases in between. Germline V gene data show CDR1 as SGHRS and CDR2 as YFSETQ. CDR3 size: 14 residues. CDR3 amino acids: CASSRPESSYEQYF. The CDR3 nucleotides are TGCGCCAGCTCCAGACCGGAAAGCTCCTACGAGCAGTACTTC.

The rearrangement joins TRBV18 to TRBJ1-2; 9 bases match TRBD1. The CDR3 has 16 amino acids. The J segment lost 8 bases and the V segment lost 0 bases, leaving 10 bases of the junction unmatched. Germline V CDR1 and CDR2: KGHSH, LQKENI. The CDR3 coding sequence is TGTGCCAGCTCACCACCGGGTTCGGGACAGGGCAAAGGCTACACCTTC. Amino acid sequence: CASSPPGSGQGKGYTF.

V gene TRBV6-5 combines with J gene TRBJ2-3, with a possible D match to TRBD2 (6 bases). The CDR3 contains 15 residues. Germline CDR1 MNHEY, CDR2 SVGAGI. The V gene lost 8 bases and the J gene lost 4 bases, with 19 bases spanning the gap. The CDR3 sequence: CASQLDAGNADTQYF. The CDR3 nucleotides are TGTGCCAGCCAGTTGGACGCGGGAAACGCAGATACGCAGTATTTT.

The chain links TRBV18 to TRBJ2-7; the D call may be TRBD1 or TRBD2 (6 bases each). CDR3 length: 14 amino acids. Deletions cut 6 bases from V and 4 bases from J, with 16 bases between. Germline V gene data show CDR1 as KGHSH and CDR2 as LQKENI. This CDR3 is CASSRGTNLYEQYF. CDR3 DNA: TGTGCCAGCTCCCGCGGGACAAACTTGTACGAGCAGTACTTC.

The rearrangement uses TRBV30 and TRBJ1-5; a weak D match, TRBD1 (5 bases). CDR1 GTSNPN and CDR2 SVGIG come from the germline V gene (reference sequence). This CDR3 has 16 amino acids. Trimming removed 4 bases from V and 2 bases from J, with 18 bases in between. Here the CDR3 reads CAWTDKMRGGNQPQHF. The CDR3 bases are TGTGCCTGGACGGACAAAATGAGGGGTGGCAATCAGCCCCAGCATTTT.

This chain connects TRBV7-2 to TRBJ2-7; 11 bases match TRBD2. Trimming removed 3 bases from V and 4 bases from J; junction bases left unmatched: 2. CDR3 length: 14 residues. Per germline, CDR1 SGHTA and CDR2 FQGNSA. The CDR3 region is CASSFGTSGYEQYF. CDR3 DNA sequence: TGTGCCAGCAGCTTCGGGACTAGCGGTTACGAGCAGTACTTC.

This chain uses TRBV7-9 with TRBJ1-6; D possibly corresponds to TRBD1 (6 bases). This CDR3 has 19 residues. V was trimmed by 1 base and J by 0 bases, leaving 16 bases between them. In germline, CDR1 is SEHNR, CDR2 FQNEAQ (reference sequence). The CDR3 region is CASSLGTDSLSSYNSPLHF. Written as DNA, the CDR3 is TGTGCCAGCAGCTTAGGGACGGACAGTCTAAGCTCCTATAATTCACCCCTCCACTTT.

The chain combines TRBV5-1 with TRBJ1-1, with TRBD1 matching 9 bases. This CDR3 has 15 residues. Trimming at V came to 2 bases and at J to 7 bases, leaving 9 bases not matched to a gene. CDR1 is SGHRS and CDR2 is YFSETQ in the germline V gene. CDR3 DNA sequence: TGCGCCAGCAGCTTACAGGGGGCGCGAGATGGTGAAGCTTTCTTT. It is translated as CASSLQGARDGEAFF.

This chain links TRBV19 with TRBJ2-1; 12 bases align to TRBD2. J lost 1 base, V lost 3 bases, and 13 bases had no gene match. The CDR3 covers 20 residues. CDR1 and CDR2 (germline): LNHDA, SQIVND (reference sequence). In nucleotides, the CDR3 is TGTGCCAGTAGTATCCTCTTACTAGCGGGAGGCCACGGTTCCTACAATGAGCAGTTCTTC. This translates into CASSILLLAGGHGSYNEQFF.

The count of this clone is one. The J gene is TRBJ2-7, the V gene TRBV5-1; D possibly uses TRBD1 or TRBD2 (5 bases each). The CDR3 contains 14 residues. Germline CDR1 and CDR2: SGHRS and YFSETQ. Trimming removed 4 bases from V and 5 bases from J, with 16 bases in between. The CDR3 sequence: CASSLGTQGNEQYF. As DNA, the CDR3 is TGCGCCAGCAGCCTCGGGACCCAAGGCAACGAGCAGTACTTC.

The chain has TRBV3-1 (or the pseudogene TRBV3-2) and TRBJ2-5; 9 bases line up with TRBD2. V lost 8 bases, J lost 1 base, and 8 bases stayed unmatched. The CDR3 is 15 amino acids. Germline CDR1 LGHDT, CDR2 YNNKEL (reference sequence). The CDR3 DNA reads TGTGCCAGCTCCCGGGGGACTAGCTTCCAAGAGACCCAGTACTTC. Protein sequence: CASSRGTSFQETQYF.

This clone was observed once. The V and J genes are TRBV7-3 and TRBJ2-1; TRBD1 agrees at 9 bases. The V segment lost 5 bases and the J segment 7 bases; nucleotides outside the gene matches: 12. The CDR3 is 16 amino acids. CDR1 is SGHTA, CDR2 FQGTGA, per germline. In DNA form, the CDR3 reads TGTGCCAGCAGCCCTCGACCGGGACAGGGAAGGAATGAGCAGTTCTTC. It codes for CASSPRPGQGRNEQFF.

This rearrangement joins TRBV7-6 to TRBJ1-4; D not certain. Looked up from germline, CDR1 is SGHVS and CDR2 is FNYEAQ. The germline V and J ends were trimmed by 2 bases and 8 bases, with 15 bases remaining between them. CDR3 length: 15 residues. This CDR3 reads CASSLSASRWEKLFF. In DNA, the CDR3 is TGTGCCAGCAGCTTAAGCGCGTCAAGATGGGAAAAACTGTTTTTT. The full variable domain, with the rest looked up from reference TRBV7-6 and TRBJ1-4, is GAGVSQSPRYKVTKRGQDVALRCDPISGHVSLYWYRQALGQGPEFLTYFNYEAQQDKSGLPNDRFSAERPEGSISTLTIQRTEQRDSAMYRCASSLSASRWEKLFFGSGTQLSVL.

This chain connects TRBV2 to TRBJ1-4; 11 bases fit TRBD1. Unmatched junction bases numbered 10, after V lost 4 bases and J lost 0 bases. The CDR3 spans 19 residues. Germline V gives CDR1 SNHLY, CDR2 FYNNEI. DNA of the CDR3: TGTGCCAGCAGTGGGACAGGGGGCCGGGGGCTTGCAACTAATGAAAAACTGTTTTTT. This codes for CASSGTGGRGLATNEKLFF.

The chain recombines TRBV7-2 with TRBJ1-1; perhaps TRBD1 as D (6 bases). The CDR3 is 15 residues long. CDR1 and CDR2 (germline): SGHTA, FQGNSA. The V and J ends lost 0 bases and 5 bases respectively, with 13 bases between them. CDR3 nucleotide sequence: TGTGCCAGCAGCTTAGCAGGCAGGGGAGTAACTGAAGCTTTCTTT. Translating gives CASSLAGRGVTEAFF.

The genes are TRBV7-3 and TRBJ2-1; TRBD2 matches 8 bases. Trimming at V came to 4 bases and at J to 8 bases, leaving 4 bases not matched to a gene. The CDR3 sequence is 13 residues long. The germline V gene encodes CDR1 SGHTA and CDR2 FQGTGA. CDR3 amino acids: CASSWGLGHEQFF. DNA for the CDR3: TGTGCCAGCAGCTGGGGACTAGGGCATGAGCAGTTCTTC.

The chain recombines TRBV4-2 with TRBJ2-7; 8 bases agree with TRBD1. CDR3 length equals 17 residues. V lost 0 bases, J lost 2 bases, and 9 bases stayed unmatched. From germline, CDR1 is LGHNA and CDR2 YNFKEQ. The CDR3 DNA sequence: TGTGCCAGCAGCCAAGATTCGACAGGGGTTTTCCCCTACGAGCAGTACTTC. Amino acid sequence: CASSQDSTGVFPYEQYF.

The V and J genes are TRBV28 and TRBJ1-2; D not resolved. V lost 6 bases to trimming and J lost 2 bases, with 7 bases between them. The CDR3 spans 12 residues. The germline CDR1 and CDR2 sequences are MDHEN and SYDVKM. CDR3 in DNA: TGTGCCAGCAGGCTTTTGAACTATGGCTACACCTTC. Its translation is CASRLLNYGYTF.

The rearrangement uses TRBV7-9 and TRBJ1-1; D is unresolved. Germline lookup yields CDR1 SEHNR and CDR2 FQNEAQ (reference sequence). The germline V and J ends were trimmed by 4 bases and 1 base, with 10 bases remaining between them. This CDR3 region has 14 residues. Written as DNA, the CDR3 is TGTGCCAGCAGCTCCAGTGGCGGGAACACTGAAGCTTTCTTT. This translates into CASSSSGGNTEAFF.

The chain has TRBV14 and TRBJ1-6, with D tentatively TRBD1 (6 bases). CDR3 size: 14 residues. Germline V gene sequence: CDR1 SGHDN, CDR2 FVKESK. V lost 3 bases and J 9 bases, leaving 12 bases between the germline ends. This CDR3 reads CASSHRDISSPLHF. CDR3 nucleotides: TGTGCCAGCAGCCATCGGGACATCTCTTCACCCCTCCACTTT.

This chain joins TRBV15 and TRBJ2-1; 9 nucleotides align to TRBD1. Looked up from germline, CDR1 is LNHNV and CDR2 is YYDKDF (reference sequence). The V gene end was trimmed by 5 bases and the J gene end by 5 bases; junction bases not matched to a gene: 7. This CDR3 spans 15 amino acids. This chain's CDR3 is CATSHSGTGNNEQFF. In DNA form, the CDR3 reads TGTGCCACCAGCCACTCCGGGACAGGGAACAATGAGCAGTTCTTC.

The chain recombines TRBV4-2 with TRBJ1-1; D uncertain. Trimming took off 2 bases at V and 1 base at J, with 11 bases between the two ends. The CDR3 consists of 15 residues. Germline assignment: CDR1 LGHNA and CDR2 YNFKEQ. CDR3 sequence reads: CASSQTTLRNTEAFF. For the CDR3, the DNA is TGTGCCAGCAGCCAAACGACACTTCGGAACACTGAAGCTTTCTTT.

This chain uses TRBV3-1 (or the pseudogene TRBV3-2) with TRBJ2-3, with D possibly called TRBD1 or TRBD2 (5 bases each). V lost 0 bases, J lost 4 bases, and 5 bases lay in between. The CDR3 runs 13 residues. Germline-derived CDR1 and CDR2 are LGHDT and YNNKEL (reference sequence). Here the CDR3 reads CASSQEGADTQYF. As DNA, the CDR3 is TGTGCCAGCAGCCAAGAGGGGGCAGATACGCAGTATTTT.

The chain couples TRBV7-9 to TRBJ2-7, with unresolved D. The length of the CDR3 is 15 residues. V gave up 6 bases and J gave up 0 bases, with 15 bases separating them. Germline loops: CDR1 SEHNR, CDR2 FQNEAQ (reference sequence). CDR3 residues: CASSPDVVASYEQYF. The CDR3 coding sequence is TGTGCCAGCAGTCCCGACGTTGTAGCCTCCTACGAGCAGTACTTC.

This chain uses TRBV7-2 with TRBJ1-2; 10 bases fit TRBD1. V lost 5 bases, J lost 1 base, and 1 base stayed unmatched. Germline loops: CDR1 SGHTA, CDR2 FQGNSA. The CDR3 consists of 14 residues. The CDR3 here is CASSGDRGNYGYTF. In DNA form, the CDR3 reads TGTGCCAGCAGCGGGGACAGGGGTAACTATGGCTACACCTTC.